This TCR beta chain was sequenced during a study of shared clonotypes between healthy human individuals. Findings and limits, study-wide: Collection of samples was limited to blood; tissue repertoires likely differ.

HIV-negative, healthy adults without recent acute infections or vaccinations were the donors. Only Caucasian adults living in Nashville, Tennessee served as donors. Unsorted PBMC DNA went through sequencing on ten immunoSEQ deep assay plates. Assay used: immunoSEQ multiplex PCR; TCRdb lists only in-frame clones, some missing. The sample lists about half a million clones, over 70% seen once, with roughly an eighth in the top ten. The V end lost 5 bases, the J end lost 5 bases, and 10 bases lay between the germline ends. CDR1 and CDR2 (germline): LNHDA, SQIVND (reference sequence). The CDR3 is 12 amino acids. A remark on this clone: Its cognate antigen is unknown.

The sequence was obtained from a middle-aged woman in good health. Some clones in this sample may be carry-over from other donors' samples. The sequenced material came from PBMCs. The chain joins TRBV19 to TRBJ2-7; unclear D gene. CDR3 in DNA: TGTGCCAGTAGTGCCACCTACGACGAGCAGTACTTC. Protein sequence: CASSATYDEQYF.